This is a list of T cell receptor beta chains from one sample in a study of blood T cell repertoires in COVID-19. Using immunoSEQ multiplex PCR, the repertoire was profiled, and TCRdb retains in-frame clones only, with some absent. The sample has roughly 260,000 clones, under 90% seen once. Sequencing was performed on PBMCs or T cells enriched from blood (not recorded which). These receptors were obtained from a woman aged 40-49 years who had been exposed to COVID-19. The CDR3 runs from the conserved cysteine through the conserved F or W. A D gene is named only where the DNA matches it firmly. Only some rows state a clone size, as once, few, many or a class for expanded clones.

v_call	d_call	clone_size	j_call	cdr3_aa	cdr3_nt
TRBV5-4	TRBD1	NA	TRBJ1-2	CASSPDRAYYGYTF	TGTGCCAGCAGCCCGGACAGGGCGTACTATGGCTACACCTTC
TRBV4-2	NA	NA	TRBJ2-2	CASSQATGTATGELFF	TGTGCCAGCAGCCAGGCCACAGGGACGGCCACCGGGGAGCTGTTTTTT
TRBV29-1	TRBD1	few	TRBJ2-5	CSVGQGVETQYF	TGCAGCGTTGGACAGGGTGTAGAGACCCAGTACTTC
TRBV27	NA	NA	TRBJ1-2	CASTHHVDYGYTF	TGTGCCAGCACCCACCACGTAGACTATGGCTACACCTTC
TRBV25-1	NA	NA	TRBJ2-5	CASSEYSGFPTQYF	TGTGCCAGCAGTGAATATTCCGGGTTTCCGACCCAGTACTTC
TRBV28	TRBD1	NA	TRBJ2-4	CASILGDSENIQYF	TGTGCCAGCATATTGGGGGACAGCGAAAACATTCAGTACTTC
TRBV10-3	NA	few	TRBJ1-2	CATGGGSRNGYTF	TGTGCCACCGGAGGAGGCAGTAGGAATGGCTACACCTTC
TRBV18	TRBD1	NA	TRBJ1-1	CASSPPGQGVYEAFF	TGTGCCAGCTCACCACCGGGACAGGGAGTCTATGAAGCTTTCTTT
TRBV5-1	NA	NA	TRBJ2-7	CASSLAGNEQYF	TGCGCCAGCAGCTTGGCAGGGAACGAGCAGTACTTC
TRBV9	NA	once	TRBJ2-3	CASSVGGSGITDTQYF	TGTGCCAGCAGCGTAGGGGGTAGCGGAATAACAGATACGCAGTATTTT
TRBV11-2	NA	many	TRBJ1-2	CASSLDLGRDNGYTF	TGTGCCAGCAGCTTAGATTTGGGCAGGGATAATGGCTACACCTTC
TRBV4-2	TRBD2	NA	TRBJ2-3	CASSQSSGTGGTDTQYF	TGTGCCAGCAGCCAGTCTTCCGGGACCGGGGGGACAGATACGCAGTATTTT
TRBV15	NA	NA	TRBJ1-1	CATSRDQGAEAFF	TGTGCCACCAGCAGAGACCAAGGGGCTGAAGCTTTCTTT
TRBV7-9	NA	many	TRBJ2-1	CASRAGKKNEQFF	TGTGCCAGCAGAGCCGGGAAAAAAAATGAGCAGTTCTTC
TRBV3-1/TRBV3-2	TRBD1	NA	TRBJ1-3	CASSLDRGLGNTIYF	TGTGCCAGCAGCCTCGACAGGGGGCTAGGAAACACCATATATTTT
TRBV18	NA	NA	TRBJ1-3	CASSPPGALTSGNTIYF	TGTGCCAGCTCACCACCGGGGGCCCTCACCTCTGGAAACACCATATATTTT
TRBV9	NA	NA	TRBJ1-3	CASSVGVGDAGNTIYF	TGTGCCAGCAGCGTAGGGGTAGGGGATGCTGGAAACACCATATATTTT
TRBV7-3	NA	NA	TRBJ2-6	CASSLGAGSSGANVLTF	TGTGCCAGCAGCTTAGGGGCAGGGTCCTCTGGGGCCAACGTCCTGACTTTC
TRBV7-3	TRBD2	NA	TRBJ2-1	CASSSGLAGGADEQFF	TGTGCCAGCAGCTCGGGACTAGCGGGGGGTGCAGACGAGCAGTTCTTC
TRBV28	TRBD1	NA	TRBJ1-4	CASSLWTGGEKLFF	TGTGCCAGCAGTTTATGGACAGGGGGAGAAAAACTGTTTTTT
TRBV7-8	NA	NA	TRBJ2-7	CASSFDRGSYEQYF	TGTGCCAGCAGCTTCGATCGAGGGTCCTACGAGCAGTACTTC
TRBV5-6	NA	NA	TRBJ1-2	CASSIGDTLGRYTF	TGTGCCAGCAGCATTGGGGACACCCTAGGTCGCTACACCTTC
TRBV7-2	NA	few	TRBJ1-2	CASSLGGGSGYTF	TGTGCCAGCAGCTTAGGGGGAGGGAGCGGCTACACCTTC
TRBV19	TRBD2	NA	TRBJ2-3	CASSIGGVDTQYF	TGTGCCAGTAGTATCGGGGGGGTAGATACGCAGTATTTT
TRBV2	NA	NA	TRBJ2-7	CASLRERFSDEQYF	TGTGCCAGTTTGAGAGAGAGATTCTCTGACGAGCAGTACTTC
TRBV2	NA	NA	TRBJ1-4	CASSETGTTNEKLFF	TGTGCCAGCAGTGAAACAGGGACAACTAATGAAAAACTGTTTTTT